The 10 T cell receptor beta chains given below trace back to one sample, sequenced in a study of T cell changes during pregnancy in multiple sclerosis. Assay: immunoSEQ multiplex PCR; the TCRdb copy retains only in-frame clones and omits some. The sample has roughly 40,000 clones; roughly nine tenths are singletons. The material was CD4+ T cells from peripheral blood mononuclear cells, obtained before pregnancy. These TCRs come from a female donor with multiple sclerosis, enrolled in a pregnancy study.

This CDR3 reads CASSPLSPNEKLFF. The CDR3 nucleotides read TGTGCCAGCAGTCCCCTAAGTCCAAATGAAAAACTGTTTTTT. The rearrangement joins TRBV25-1 to TRBJ1-4; D is unresolved. Trimming cost V 5 bases and J 5 bases, with 12 bases left between them. Germline CDR1 is MGHDK and CDR2 is SYGVNS. The CDR3 covers 14 residues. Using reference TRBV25-1 and TRBJ1-4 for the parts outside the CDR3, the full variable domain is EADIYQTPRYLVIGTGKKITLECSQTMGHDKMYWYQQDPGMELHLIHYSYGVNSTEKGDLSSESTVSRIRTEHFPLTLESARPSHTSQYLCASSPLSPNEKLFFGSGTQLSVL.

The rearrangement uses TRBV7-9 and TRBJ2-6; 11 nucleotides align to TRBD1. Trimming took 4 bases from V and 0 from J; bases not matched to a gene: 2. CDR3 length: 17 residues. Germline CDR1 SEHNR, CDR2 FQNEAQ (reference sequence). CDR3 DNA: TGTGCCAGCAGCTCCGGGACAGGGGGCTCTGGGGCCAACGTCCTGACTTTC. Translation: CASSSGTGGSGANVLTF.

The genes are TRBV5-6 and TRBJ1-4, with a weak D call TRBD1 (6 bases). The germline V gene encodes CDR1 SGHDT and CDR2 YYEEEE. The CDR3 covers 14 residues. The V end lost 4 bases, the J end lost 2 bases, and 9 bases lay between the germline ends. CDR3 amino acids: CASSMTGTNEKLFF. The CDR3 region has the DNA TGTGCCAGCAGCATGACAGGTACTAATGAAAAACTGTTTTTT.

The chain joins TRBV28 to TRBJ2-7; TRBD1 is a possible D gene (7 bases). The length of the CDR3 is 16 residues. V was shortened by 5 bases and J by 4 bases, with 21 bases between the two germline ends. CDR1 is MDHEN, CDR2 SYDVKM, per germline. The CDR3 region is CASSPPQGTYSYEQYF. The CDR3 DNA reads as TGTGCCAGCAGTCCACCACAGGGGACTTATAGTTACGAGCAGTACTTC. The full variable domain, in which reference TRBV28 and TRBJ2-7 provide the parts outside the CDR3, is DVKVTQSSRYLVKRTGEKVFLECVQDMDHENMFWYRQDPGLGLRLIYFSYDVKMKEKGDIPEGYSVSREKKERFSLILESASTNQTSMYLCASSPPQGTYSYEQYFGPGTRLTVT.

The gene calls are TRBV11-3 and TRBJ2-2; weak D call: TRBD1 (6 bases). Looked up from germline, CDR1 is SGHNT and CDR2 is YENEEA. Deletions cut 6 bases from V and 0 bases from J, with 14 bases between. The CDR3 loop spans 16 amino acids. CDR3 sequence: CASSPIRGANTGELFF. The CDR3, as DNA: TGTGCCAGCAGTCCGATCAGGGGCGCGAACACCGGGGAGCTGTTTTTT.

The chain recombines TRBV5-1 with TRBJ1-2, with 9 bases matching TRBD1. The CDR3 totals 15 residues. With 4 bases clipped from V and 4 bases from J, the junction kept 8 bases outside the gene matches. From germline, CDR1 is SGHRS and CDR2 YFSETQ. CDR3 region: CASSTSDRGIYGYTF. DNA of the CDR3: TGCGCCAGCAGCACTTCCGACAGGGGGATCTATGGCTACACCTTC.

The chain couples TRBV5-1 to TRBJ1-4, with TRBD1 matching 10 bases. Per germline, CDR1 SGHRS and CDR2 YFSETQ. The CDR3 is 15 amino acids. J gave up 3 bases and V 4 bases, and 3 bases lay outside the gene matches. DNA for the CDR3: TGCGCCAGCAGCGGAGGACAGGGGGCTAATGAAAAACTGTTTTTT. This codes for CASSGGQGANEKLFF.

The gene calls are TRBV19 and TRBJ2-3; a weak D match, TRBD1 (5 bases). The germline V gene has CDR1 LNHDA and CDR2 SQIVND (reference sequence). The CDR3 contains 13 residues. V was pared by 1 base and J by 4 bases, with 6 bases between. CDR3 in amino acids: CASSIGGPDTQYF. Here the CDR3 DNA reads TGTGCCAGTAGTATAGGGGGCCCAGATACGCAGTATTTT.

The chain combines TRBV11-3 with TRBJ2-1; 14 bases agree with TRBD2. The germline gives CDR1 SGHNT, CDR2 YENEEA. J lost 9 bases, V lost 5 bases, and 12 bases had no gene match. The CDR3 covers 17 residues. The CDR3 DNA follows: TGTGCCAGCAGCAACCACGAGGGACTAGCGGGAGCTGTTGAGCAGTTCTTC. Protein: CASSNHEGLAGAVEQFF.

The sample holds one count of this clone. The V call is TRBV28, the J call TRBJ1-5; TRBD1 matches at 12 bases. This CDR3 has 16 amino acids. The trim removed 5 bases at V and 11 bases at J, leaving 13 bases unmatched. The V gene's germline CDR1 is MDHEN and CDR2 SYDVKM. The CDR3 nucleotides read TGTGCCAGCAGTCCAACGGGGACAGGGGGCCCACGGTCCCAGCATTTT. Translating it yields CASSPTGTGGPRSQHF.